The 12 T cell receptor beta chains presented below share a single source sample, sequenced in a study of blood T cells in healthy people across ages. Through a sample-barcoded 5' primer and a J-beta primer mix, a second PCR was run for 7 to 11 cycles. Each CDR3 protein gets one entry after TCRdb re-called the 5' RACE reads with MiXCR. The sample includes 600,000 to 800,000 distinct CDR3 sequences, more than 45% of them seen just once. Input material: blood. The receptors come from a woman older than 75 in good health.

For this clonotype: Just one base apart from a much larger clone, this may be a read error. The chain couples TRBV5-1 to TRBJ2-7, with TRBD1 matching 9 bases. CDR1 is SGHRS and CDR2 is YFSETQ in the germline V gene. The CDR3 extends over 14 amino acids. V lost 2 bases and J lost 6; bases outside the gene matches: 6. The CDR3 DNA reads as TGCGCCAGCAGCTTCGAACAGGGGGCTTCCGAGCAGTACTTC. Translation gives CASSFEQGASEQYF.

With regard to this clonotype: A read error may explain this, as a much larger clone is one base away. The chain couples TRBV29-1 to TRBJ2-7, with D tentatively TRBD1 (6 bases). Trimming took 7 bases from V and 5 from J, leaving 18 bases between them. The germline CDR1 and CDR2 sequences are SQVTM and ANQGSEA. CDR3 length: 13 amino acids. The CDR3 DNA is TGCAGCGCTCCAGGGGACAAATCGGACGAGCAGTACTTC. Its translation: CSAPGDKSDEQYF.

The rearrangement links TRBV7-9 to TRBJ2-4, with a tentative D call TRBD1 (5 bases). Trimming took off 5 bases at V and 1 base at J, with 18 bases between the two ends. The CDR3 runs to 17 residues. Per the germline V gene, CDR1 is SEHNR and CDR2 is FQNEAQ (reference sequence). CDR3 DNA: TGTGCCAGCAGCCCAGAAGGTCGGCAGGGTGCCAAAAACATTCAGTACTTC. As protein: CASSPEGRQGAKNIQYF.

This clonotype was detected a few times. Germline is not matched at one junction end, which may reflect a read error. CDR3 nucleotides: TGTGCCGGGAGTGATTCAAGTGAGCAGTTCTTC. Its translation is CAGSDSSEQFF. This chain links TRBV30 with TRBJ2-1, with D possibly matching TRBD2 (5 bases). Germline values: CDR1 GTSNPN, CDR2 SVGIG (reference sequence). The length of the CDR3 is 11 residues.

This clonotype turned up a few times. This may be a read error: a much more frequent sequence differs by one nucleotide. The chain uses TRBV6-5 and TRBJ2-1, with 7 bases fitting TRBD2. There are 15 residues in the CDR3. The V and J ends lost 6 bases and 2 bases, in that order; junction bases with no gene match: 7. CDR1 is MNHEY and CDR2 is SVGAGI in the germline V gene. The DNA for the CDR3 is TGTGCCAGCAGACGTGCTAGCGGAGCCTACAATGAGCAGTTCTTC. Amino acids: CASRRASGAYNEQFF.

The V gene is TRBV28, the J gene TRBJ2-7; 9 nucleotides align to TRBD1. The CDR3 covers 15 residues. With 9 bases clipped from V and 1 base from J, the junction kept 10 bases outside the gene matches. Germline V gene data show CDR1 as MDHEN and CDR2 as SYDVKM. The CDR3 loop reads CASRSGTGNSYEQYF. The CDR3 DNA sequence: TGTGCCAGTCGCTCCGGGACAGGGAATTCCTACGAGCAGTACTTC.

This clonotype showed up just a few times. The rearrangement joins TRBV6-5 to TRBJ1-1, with 7 positions matching TRBD1. The ends lost 3 bases at V and 5 bases at J; junction bases unmatched: 6. The length of the CDR3 is 14 residues. Germline CDR1 is MNHEY and CDR2 is SVGAGI. CDR3 loop: CASSYSGGRTEAFF. CDR3 nucleotides: TGTGCCAGCAGTTATTCAGGGGGTAGAACTGAAGCTTTCTTT.

This clonotype was counted only a few times. This chain connects TRBV6-2 or TRBV6-3 to TRBJ2-7; 10 bases are a match to TRBD2. The J segment lost 5 bases and the V segment lost 7 bases, leaving 5 bases of the junction unmatched. Germline V gene sequence: CDR1 MNHEY, CDR2 SVGEGT. The CDR3 is made up of 13 amino acids. CDR3 protein: CASTGTSANEQYF. As DNA, the CDR3 is TGTGCCAGCACCGGGACTAGCGCCAACGAGCAGTACTTC.

The rearrangement joins TRBV7-2 to TRBJ2-7; D possibly corresponds to TRBD1 (5 bases). Trimming pared 2 bases from V and 3 bases from J, leaving 11 bases between. Germline V lookup: CDR1 SGHTA, CDR2 FQGNSA. The CDR3 spans 14 residues. CDR3 in DNA: TGTGCCAGCAGCTTACCAGGGATTCTCTACGAGCAGTACTTC. Its translation: CASSLPGILYEQYF.

The V gene is TRBV9, the J gene TRBJ1-4; D is unclear. CDR1 and CDR2 from the germline V gene are SGDLS and YYNGEE. V gave up 4 bases and J gave up 5 bases, with 12 bases separating them. The CDR3 sequence is 14 residues long. In nucleotides, the CDR3 is TGTGCCAGCAGCCCACTGGTTGAGAATGAAAAACTGTTTTTT. Amino acid sequence: CASSPLVENEKLFF.

The chain is built from TRBV18 and TRBJ2-4; D unresolved. Trimming cost V 6 bases and J 3 bases, with 15 bases left between them. CDR3 length: 15 residues. CDR1 and CDR2 (germline): KGHSH, LQKENI. The CDR3 coding sequence is TGTGCCAGCTCCCCTGCGAGGCAAAACAAAAACATTCAGTACTTC. Translating gives CASSPARQNKNIQYF.

This clonotype was observed once. The rearrangement links TRBV29-1 to TRBJ1-2; D remains ambiguous. V dropped 4 bases and J dropped 8 bases, with 11 bases sitting between them. Germline CDR1 reads SQVTM; CDR2 reads ANQGSEA. The CDR3 runs to 11 residues. CDR3 loop: CSVAGIKGYTF. For the CDR3, the DNA is TGCAGCGTTGCCGGGATAAAGGGCTACACCTTC. The variable domain in full, with the rest retrieved from reference TRBV29-1 and TRBJ1-2, is SAVISQKPSRDICQRGTSLTIQCQVDSQVTMMFWYRQQPGQSLTLIATANQGSEATYESGFVIDKFPISRPNLTFSTLTVSNMSPEDSSIYLCSVAGIKGYTFGSGTRLTVV.